One and the same sample provided the 3 T cell receptor beta chains below, sequenced in a study of blood T cell repertoires in COVID-19. Libraries were prepared by immunoSEQ multiplex PCR; TCRdb keeps only in-frame clonotypes and omits some of them. The table has around 280,000 clones, roughly 86% seen once. The sequencing input was peripheral blood. The receptor set was obtained from a woman aged 25 to 45 who had recovered from COVID-19.

In its sample, this clone was seen a few times. The chain employs TRBV5-1 and TRBJ1-1; weak D call: TRBD1 (6 bases). The CDR3 extends over 14 amino acids. Germline CDR1 is SGHRS and CDR2 is YFSETQ. V lost 5 bases, J lost 3 bases, and 14 bases lay in between. CDR3 loop: CASRFLRGHTEAFF. For the CDR3, the DNA is TGCGCCAGCAGGTTTTTGCGGGGGCACACTGAAGCTTTCTTT.

The chain has TRBV5-6 and TRBJ2-2, with 13 bases aligning to TRBD2. J was trimmed by 6 bases and V by 4 bases; bases with no gene match: 6. CDR3 length equals 16 residues. Germline CDR1 is SGHDT and CDR2 is YYEEEE. The CDR3, as DNA: TGTGCCAGCAGCCGAATTACTAGCGGGGGGGCCGGGGAGCTGTTTTTT. Translating it yields CASSRITSGGAGELFF.

V and J are TRBV6-5 and TRBJ2-1; 9 bases map to TRBD1. V dropped 6 bases and J dropped 7; count of bases not matched to a gene: 10. This CDR3 comprises 15 residues. The germline CDR1 and CDR2 sequences are MNHEY and SVGAGI. The CDR3 loop reads CASRFYRGQANEQFF. The DNA of the CDR3 is TGTGCCAGCAGATTTTACAGGGGGCAAGCTAATGAGCAGTTCTTC.